This T cell receptor beta chain was recorded in a study of blood T cell repertoires in COVID-19. Study-level background: Acute and convalescent COVID-19 samples came from the United States, Italy and Spain. T cells, B-cell-depleted T cells, or PBMCs supplied cDNA or gDNA.

Methods used by the authors: Researchers report that nucleated cell counts were estimated from reference gene primer amplification. Profiling relied on immunoSEQ multiplex PCR, and the TCRdb table lists in-frame clones only, not all of them. That table furnishes V, J and clone size, whereas the DNA furnished D and trimming. Altogether about 82,000 clones are present, 80% being singletons, with the ten largest covering around 12%. This CDR3 spans 18 amino acids. The germline V gene encodes CDR1 MGHRA and CDR2 YSYEKL. J lost 0 bases, V lost 0 bases, and 10 bases had no gene match. The source is a woman aged 40 to 50 with active or convalescent COVID-19. What was sequenced was peripheral blood. The chain combines TRBV4-1 with TRBJ2-7; 8 bases are a match to TRBD2. CDR3 sequence (DNA): TGCGCCAGCAGCCAAGAAGCCGGGATTAGCGGGGCCTCCTACGAGCAGTACTTC. Its protein product is CASSQEAGISGASYEQYF.